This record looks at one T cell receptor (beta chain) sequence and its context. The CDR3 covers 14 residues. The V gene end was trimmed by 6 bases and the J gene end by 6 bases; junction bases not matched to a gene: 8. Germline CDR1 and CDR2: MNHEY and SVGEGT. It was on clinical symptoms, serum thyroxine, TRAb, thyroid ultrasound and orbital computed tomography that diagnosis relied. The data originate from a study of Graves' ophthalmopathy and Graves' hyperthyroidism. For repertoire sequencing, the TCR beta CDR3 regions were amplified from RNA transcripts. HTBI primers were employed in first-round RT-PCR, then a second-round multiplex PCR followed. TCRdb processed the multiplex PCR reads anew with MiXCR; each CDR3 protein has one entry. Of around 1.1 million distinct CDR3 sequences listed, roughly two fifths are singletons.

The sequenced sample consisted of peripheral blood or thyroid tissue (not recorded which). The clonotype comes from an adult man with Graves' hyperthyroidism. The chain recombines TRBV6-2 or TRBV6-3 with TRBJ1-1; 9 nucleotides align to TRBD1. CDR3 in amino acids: CASREQGASAEAFF. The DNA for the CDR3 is TGTGCCAGCAGGGAACAGGGGGCGAGCGCTGAAGCTTTCTTT.